A selection of T cell receptor beta chains follows, all from one sample in a study of CD8+CD57+ T cells in acquired aplastic anemia. One entry per CDR3 protein, called by TCRdb with MiXCR from the reads. The table shows 200,000 to 250,000 distinct CDR3 sequences, with almost 35% occurring only once. The material sequenced was sorted CD4+, CD8+, or CD8+CD57+ T cells (not recorded which) from PBMCs. These receptors all come from a human donor in good health, serving as a control. The CDR3 runs from the conserved cysteine through the conserved F or W. A D gene is named only where the DNA matches it firmly. Only some rows state a clone size, as once, few, many or a class for expanded clones.

d_gene: NA
j_gene: TRBJ2-7
v_gene: TRBV7-2
abundance: NA
CDR3aa: CASSPSGVAYEQYF
CDR3nt: TGTGCCAGCAGCCCGAGTGGGGTCGCCTACGAGCAGTACTTC

d_gene: TRBD2
j_gene: TRBJ2-5
v_gene: TRBV25-1
abundance: once
CDR3aa: CASSPGNSDRGRVAGGKETQYF
CDR3nt: TGTGCCAGCAGTCCAGGGAATTCGGACAGGGGTCGAGTAGCGGGAGGGAAGGAGACCCAGTACTTC

d_gene: TRBD1
j_gene: TRBJ1-2
v_gene: TRBV11-1
abundance: NA
CDR3aa: CASSSRLGDRNYGYTF
CDR3nt: TGTGCCAGCAGCTCCAGGCTTGGGGACAGGAACTATGGCTACACCTTC

d_gene: NA
j_gene: TRBJ2-2
v_gene: TRBV10-3
abundance: NA
CDR3aa: CASQGNGELFF
CDR3nt: TGTGCCTCACAGGGTAACGGGGAGCTGTTTTTT

d_gene: NA
j_gene: TRBJ1-3
v_gene: TRBV2
abundance: NA
CDR3aa: CASSSTTGGNTIYF
CDR3nt: TGTGCCAGCAGCTCAACCACAGGGGGAAACACCATATATTTT

d_gene: TRBD1
j_gene: TRBJ2-7
v_gene: TRBV6-1
abundance: NA
CDR3aa: CATTTGWYEQYF
CDR3nt: TGTGCCACGACGACAGGGTGGTACGAGCAGTACTTC

d_gene: NA
j_gene: TRBJ2-5
v_gene: TRBV19
abundance: NA
CDR3aa: CASRGPQYF
CDR3nt: TGTGCCAGTAGGGGGCCCCAGTACTTC

d_gene: TRBD2
j_gene: TRBJ2-5
v_gene: TRBV10-3
abundance: few
CDR3aa: CAISESMTSGKETQYF
CDR3nt: TGTGCCATCAGTGAGTCGATGACTAGCGGCAAAGAGACCCAGTACTTC

d_gene: NA
j_gene: TRBJ1-5
v_gene: TRBV20-1
abundance: NA
CDR3aa: CSARDLSAGLSNQPQHF
CDR3nt: TGCAGTGCTAGAGATCTTAGCGCAGGTTTAAGCAATCAGCCCCAGCATTTT

d_gene: TRBD1
j_gene: TRBJ1-1
v_gene: TRBV2
abundance: NA
CDR3aa: CASSVQGKNTEAFF
CDR3nt: TGTGCCAGCAGTGTACAGGGGAAGAACACTGAAGCTTTCTTT

d_gene: NA
j_gene: TRBJ1-5
v_gene: TRBV27
abundance: NA
CDR3aa: CASARSPSAHQSQHF
CDR3nt: TGTGCCAGCGCTCGTTCGCCGAGCGCGCATCAGTCCCAGCATTTT

d_gene: TRBD1
j_gene: TRBJ2-1
v_gene: TRBV10-3
abundance: many
CDR3aa: CATSGTENNEQFF
CDR3nt: TGTGCCACCTCCGGGACAGAAAACAATGAGCAGTTCTTC

d_gene: NA
j_gene: TRBJ1-1
v_gene: TRBV4-2
abundance: NA
CDR3aa: CASSQPGLSTEAFF
CDR3nt: TGTGCCAGCAGCCAACCGGGGTTGAGCACTGAAGCTTTCTTT

d_gene: TRBD2
j_gene: TRBJ2-5
v_gene: TRBV5-1
abundance: many
CDR3aa: CASSQTSGAGETQYF
CDR3nt: TGCGCCAGCAGCCAAACTAGCGGGGCGGGGGAGACCCAGTACTTC

d_gene: NA
j_gene: TRBJ1-1
v_gene: TRBV5-1
abundance: NA
CDR3aa: CASSGGRGEGEAFF
CDR3nt: TGCGCCAGCAGCGGCGGGAGGGGCGAGGGTGAAGCTTTCTTT

d_gene: TRBD1
j_gene: TRBJ1-6
v_gene: TRBV20-1
abundance: NA
CDR3aa: CSARVSGGSALHF
CDR3nt: TGCAGTGCTAGAGTGTCAGGGGGTTCGGCCCTCCACTTT

d_gene: NA
j_gene: TRBJ2-7
v_gene: TRBV11-2
abundance: many
CDR3aa: CASSLGAAGVHEQYF
CDR3nt: TGTGCCAGCAGCCTAGGGGCTGCAGGGGTCCACGAGCAGTACTTC

d_gene: NA
j_gene: TRBJ1-1
v_gene: TRBV20-1
abundance: many
CDR3aa: CSARRGSNTEAFF
CDR3nt: TGCAGTGCTAGAAGGGGGTCGAACACTGAAGCTTTCTTT

d_gene: NA
j_gene: TRBJ2-5
v_gene: TRBV7-2
abundance: many
CDR3aa: CASSLARGREETQYF
CDR3nt: TGTGCCAGCAGCTTAGCGCGGGGGCGGGAAGAGACCCAGTACTTC

d_gene: TRBD2
j_gene: TRBJ2-1
v_gene: TRBV10-3
abundance: NA
CDR3aa: CAISIIAGREGNEQFF
CDR3nt: TGTGCCATCAGTATCATAGCGGGGAGAGAGGGCAATGAGCAGTTCTTC

d_gene: NA
j_gene: TRBJ1-2
v_gene: TRBV19
abundance: few
CDR3aa: CASSKPGMEGGYTF
CDR3nt: TGTGCCAGTAGTAAGCCCGGCATGGAGGGGGGCTACACCTTC

d_gene: NA
j_gene: TRBJ1-1
v_gene: TRBV7-9
abundance: many
CDR3aa: CASKGQFSEAFF
CDR3nt: TGTGCCAGTAAAGGACAGTTTTCTGAAGCTTTCTTT

d_gene: TRBD1
j_gene: TRBJ1-1
v_gene: TRBV12-3/TRBV12-4
abundance: many
CDR3aa: CASSDGQGADTEAFF
CDR3nt: TGTGCCAGCAGCGACGGACAGGGGGCTGACACTGAAGCTTTCTTT

d_gene: NA
j_gene: TRBJ1-5
v_gene: TRBV19
abundance: many
CDR3aa: CASSIFWGSDQPQHF
CDR3nt: TGTGCCAGTAGTATCTTCTGGGGATCCGATCAGCCCCAGCATTTT

d_gene: NA
j_gene: TRBJ2-2
v_gene: TRBV9
abundance: NA
CDR3aa: CASSVGAGDVSNTGELFF
CDR3nt: TGTGCCAGCAGCGTAGGTGCAGGGGACGTCTCGAACACCGGGGAGCTGTTTTTT

d_gene: NA
j_gene: TRBJ1-1
v_gene: TRBV19
abundance: many
CDR3aa: CASSTTWALGGTEAFF
CDR3nt: TGTGCCAGTAGTACCACCTGGGCGCTTGGGGGCACTGAAGCTTTCTTT

d_gene: NA
j_gene: TRBJ2-2
v_gene: TRBV3-1
abundance: few
CDR3aa: CASSQVGPGDPGELFF
CDR3nt: TGTGCCAGCAGCCAAGTCGGACCAGGGGATCCCGGGGAGCTGTTTTTT

d_gene: NA
j_gene: TRBJ1-2
v_gene: TRBV6-4
abundance: many
CDR3aa: CASNGEELTNYGYTF
CDR3nt: TGTGCCAGCAACGGGGAAGAACTTACTAACTATGGCTACACCTTC

d_gene: NA
j_gene: TRBJ1-6
v_gene: TRBV18
abundance: NA
CDR3aa: CASSAGQPINSPLHF
CDR3nt: TGTGCCAGCTCAGCAGGACAGCCTATTAATTCACCCCTCCACTTT